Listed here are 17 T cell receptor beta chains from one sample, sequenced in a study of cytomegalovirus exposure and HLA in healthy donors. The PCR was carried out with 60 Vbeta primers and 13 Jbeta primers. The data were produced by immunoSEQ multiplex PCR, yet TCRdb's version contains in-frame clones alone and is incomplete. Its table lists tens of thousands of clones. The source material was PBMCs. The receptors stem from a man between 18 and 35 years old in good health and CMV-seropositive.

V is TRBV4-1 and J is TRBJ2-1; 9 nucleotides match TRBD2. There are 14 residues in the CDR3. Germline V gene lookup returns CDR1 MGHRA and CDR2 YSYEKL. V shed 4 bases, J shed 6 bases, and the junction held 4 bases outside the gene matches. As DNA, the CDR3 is TGCGCCAGCAGCCGACTAGCGGCCCTCAATGAGCAGTTCTTC. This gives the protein CASSRLAALNEQFF.

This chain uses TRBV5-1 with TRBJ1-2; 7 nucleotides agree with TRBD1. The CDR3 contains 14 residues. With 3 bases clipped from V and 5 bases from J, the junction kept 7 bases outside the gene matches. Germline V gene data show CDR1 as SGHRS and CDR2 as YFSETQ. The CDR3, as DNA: TGCGCCAGCAGCTGGGGGGACAGCGGATATGGCTACACCTTC. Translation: CASSWGDSGYGYTF.

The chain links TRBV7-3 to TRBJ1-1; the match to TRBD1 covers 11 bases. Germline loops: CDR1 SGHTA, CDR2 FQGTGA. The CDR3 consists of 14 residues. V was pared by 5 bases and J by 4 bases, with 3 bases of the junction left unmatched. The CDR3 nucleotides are TGTGCCAGCAGCAGGGACAGGGGGGTCACTGAAGCTTTCTTT. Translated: CASSRDRGVTEAFF.

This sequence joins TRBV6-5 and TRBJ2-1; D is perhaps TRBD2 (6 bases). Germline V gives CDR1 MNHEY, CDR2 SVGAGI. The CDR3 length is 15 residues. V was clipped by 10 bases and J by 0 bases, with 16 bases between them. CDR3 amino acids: CATLAPRSSYNEQFF. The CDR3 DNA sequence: TGTGCCACCCTAGCGCCAAGGAGCTCCTACAATGAGCAGTTCTTC.

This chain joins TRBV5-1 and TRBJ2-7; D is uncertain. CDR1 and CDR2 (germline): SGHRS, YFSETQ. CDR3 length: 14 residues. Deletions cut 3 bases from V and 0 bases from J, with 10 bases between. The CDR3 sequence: CASSWPRFSYEQYF. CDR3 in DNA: TGCGCCAGCAGCTGGCCTAGATTCTCCTACGAGCAGTACTTC.

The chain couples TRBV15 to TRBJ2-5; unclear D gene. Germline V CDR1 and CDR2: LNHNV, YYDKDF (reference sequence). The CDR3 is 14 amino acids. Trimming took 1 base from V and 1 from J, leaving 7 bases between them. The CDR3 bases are TGTGCCACCAGCAGAGGTGCTAGCCAAGAGACCCAGTACTTC. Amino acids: CATSRGASQETQYF.

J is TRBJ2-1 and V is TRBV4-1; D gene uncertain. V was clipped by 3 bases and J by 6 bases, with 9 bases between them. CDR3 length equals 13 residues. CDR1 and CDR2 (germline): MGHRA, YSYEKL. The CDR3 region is CASSQSQSNEQFF. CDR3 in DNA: TGCGCCAGCAGCCAGTCGCAGTCCAATGAGCAGTTCTTC.

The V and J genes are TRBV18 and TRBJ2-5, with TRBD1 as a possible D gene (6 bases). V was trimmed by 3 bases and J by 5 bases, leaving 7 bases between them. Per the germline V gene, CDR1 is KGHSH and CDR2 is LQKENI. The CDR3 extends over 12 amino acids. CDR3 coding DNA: TGTGCCAGCTCACCCAGGGGCGAGACCCAGTACTTC. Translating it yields CASSPRGETQYF.

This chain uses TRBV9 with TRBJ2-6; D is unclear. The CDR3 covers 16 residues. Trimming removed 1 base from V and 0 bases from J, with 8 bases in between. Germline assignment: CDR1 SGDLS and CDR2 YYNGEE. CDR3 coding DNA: TGTGCCAGCAGCGTAATGTTGAGCTCTGGGGCCAACGTCCTGACTTTC. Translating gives CASSVMLSSGANVLTF.

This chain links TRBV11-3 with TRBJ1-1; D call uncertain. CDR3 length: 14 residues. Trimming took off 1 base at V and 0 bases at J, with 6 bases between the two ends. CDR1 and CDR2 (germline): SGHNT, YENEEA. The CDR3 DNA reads TGTGCCAGCAGCTTAGGAGATTTGAACACTGAAGCTTTCTTT. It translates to CASSLGDLNTEAFF.

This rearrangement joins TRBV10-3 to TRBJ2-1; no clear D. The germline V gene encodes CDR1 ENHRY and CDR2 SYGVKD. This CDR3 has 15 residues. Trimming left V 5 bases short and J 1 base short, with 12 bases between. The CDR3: CAISSGQRSYNEQFF. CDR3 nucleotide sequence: TGTGCCATCAGTTCGGGTCAGAGGTCCTACAATGAGCAGTTCTTC.

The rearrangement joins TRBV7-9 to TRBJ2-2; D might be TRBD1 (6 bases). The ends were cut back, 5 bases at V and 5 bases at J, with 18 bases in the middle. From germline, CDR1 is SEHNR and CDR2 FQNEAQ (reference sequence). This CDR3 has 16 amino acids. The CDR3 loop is CASSPASLGHTGELFF. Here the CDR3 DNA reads TGTGCCAGCAGCCCCGCCAGCTTGGGACATACCGGGGAGCTGTTTTTT.

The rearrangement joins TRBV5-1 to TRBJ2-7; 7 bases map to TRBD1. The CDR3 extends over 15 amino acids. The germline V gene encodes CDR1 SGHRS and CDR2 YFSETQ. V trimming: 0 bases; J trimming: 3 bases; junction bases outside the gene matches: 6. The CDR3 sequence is CASSLVTRGSYEQYF. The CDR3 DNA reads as TGCGCCAGCAGCTTGGTAACCAGGGGGAGCTACGAGCAGTACTTC.

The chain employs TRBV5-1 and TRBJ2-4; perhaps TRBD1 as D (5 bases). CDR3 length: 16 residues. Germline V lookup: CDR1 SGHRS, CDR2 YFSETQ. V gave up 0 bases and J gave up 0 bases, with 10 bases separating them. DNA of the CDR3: TGCGCCAGCAGCTTGGCAGGGCCCCGAGCCAAAAACATTCAGTACTTC. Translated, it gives CASSLAGPRAKNIQYF.

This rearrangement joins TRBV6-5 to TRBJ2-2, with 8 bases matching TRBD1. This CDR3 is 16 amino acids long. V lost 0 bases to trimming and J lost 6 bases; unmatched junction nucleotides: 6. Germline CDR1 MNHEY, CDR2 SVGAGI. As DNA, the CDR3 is TGTGCCAGCAGTTACTCGGTTGGACAGGGCCCCGGGGAGCTGTTTTTT. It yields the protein CASSYSVGQGPGELFF.

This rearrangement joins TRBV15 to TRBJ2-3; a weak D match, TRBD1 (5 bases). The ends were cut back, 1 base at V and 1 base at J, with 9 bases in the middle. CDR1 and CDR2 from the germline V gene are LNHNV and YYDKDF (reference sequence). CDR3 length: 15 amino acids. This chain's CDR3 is CATSRASQGTDTQYF. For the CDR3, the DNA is TGTGCCACCAGCAGAGCTTCACAGGGCACAGATACGCAGTATTTT.

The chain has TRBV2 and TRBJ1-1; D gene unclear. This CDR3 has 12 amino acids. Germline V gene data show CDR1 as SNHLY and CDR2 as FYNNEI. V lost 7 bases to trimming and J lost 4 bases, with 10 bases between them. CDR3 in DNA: TGTGCCAGCACGGGAGAGGGCACTGAAGCTTTCTTT. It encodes CASTGEGTEAFF.